This T cell receptor (beta chain) was sequenced in a study of control samples from healthy donors and cancer patients (dated by TCRdb to 2020 to 2022). Remarks on this clone: Its antigen specificity is not known. Within one base of it there is no much larger clone, and no base qualities were kept.

CDR1 and CDR2, per the germline V gene, are MDHEN and SYDVKM. The CDR3 numbers 15 residues from cysteine through phenylalanine. Solely the CDR3 DNA is kept, with 45 bases framed from the first base. Deletion took 4 bases off V and 4 bases off J, with a span of 14 bases between the germline ends. The library was generated by the immunoSEQ multiplex PCR assay. TCRdb carries this immuneACCESS record with in-frame sequences only. Its versions omit some clonotypes, under half of them owing to an unresolved V gene in the studies checked, with the rest unexplained. The sample table lists roughly 140,000 clones, roughly 93% of them with a count of one. Around 2.2% of the sample is taken by the ten largest.

The TCR comes from a man aged 50-60 years in good health. The rearranged chain carries TRBV28 and TRBJ2-1; TRBD2 is a possible D gene, resting on 5 matching bases. The sample comprised blood. In nucleotide form, the sequence is TGTGCCAGCAGTTGGCTGGGGAGTGAATACAATGAGCAGTTCTTC. The encoded protein is CASSWLGSEYNEQFF. The full variable domain, completed from the reference TRBV28 and TRBJ2-1 proteins outside the CDR3, reads DVKVTQSSRYLVKRTGEKVFLECVQDMDHENMFWYRQDPGLGLRLIYFSYDVKMKEKGDIPEGYSVSREKKERFSLILESASTNQTSMYLCASSWLGSEYNEQFFGPGTRLTVL.